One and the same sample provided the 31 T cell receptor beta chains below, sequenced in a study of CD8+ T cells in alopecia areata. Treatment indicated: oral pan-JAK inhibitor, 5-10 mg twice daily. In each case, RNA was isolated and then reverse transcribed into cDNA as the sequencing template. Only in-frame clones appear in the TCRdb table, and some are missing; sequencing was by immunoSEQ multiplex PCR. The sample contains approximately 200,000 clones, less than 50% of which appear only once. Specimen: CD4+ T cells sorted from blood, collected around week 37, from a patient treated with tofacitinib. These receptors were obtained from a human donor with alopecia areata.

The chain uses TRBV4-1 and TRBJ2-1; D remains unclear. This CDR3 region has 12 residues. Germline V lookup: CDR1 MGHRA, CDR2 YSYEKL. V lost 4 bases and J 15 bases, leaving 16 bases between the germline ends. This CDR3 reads CASSPPSLRVFF. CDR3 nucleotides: TGCGCCAGCAGCCCCCCCTCCCTTCGGGTGTTCTTC.

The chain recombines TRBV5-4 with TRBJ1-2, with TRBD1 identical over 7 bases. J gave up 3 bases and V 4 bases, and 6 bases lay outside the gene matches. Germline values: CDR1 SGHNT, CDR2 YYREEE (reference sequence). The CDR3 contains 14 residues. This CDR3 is CASSGRQGDYGYTF. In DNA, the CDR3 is TGTGCCAGCAGCGGAAGACAGGGCGACTATGGCTACACCTTC.

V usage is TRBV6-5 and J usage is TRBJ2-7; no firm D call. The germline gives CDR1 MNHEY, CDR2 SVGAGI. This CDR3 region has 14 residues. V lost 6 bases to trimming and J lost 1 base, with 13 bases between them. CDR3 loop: CASRTPGQSYEQYF. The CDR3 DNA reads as TGTGCCAGCAGGACACCGGGCCAATCCTACGAGCAGTACTTC.

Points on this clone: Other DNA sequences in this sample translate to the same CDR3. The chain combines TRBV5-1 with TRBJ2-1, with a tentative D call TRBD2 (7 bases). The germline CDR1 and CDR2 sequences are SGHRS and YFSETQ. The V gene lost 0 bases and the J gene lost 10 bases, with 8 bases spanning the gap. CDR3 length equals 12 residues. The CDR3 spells CASSLAGGEQFF. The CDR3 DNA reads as TGCGCCAGCAGCTTGGCGGGGGGCGAGCAGTTCTTC.

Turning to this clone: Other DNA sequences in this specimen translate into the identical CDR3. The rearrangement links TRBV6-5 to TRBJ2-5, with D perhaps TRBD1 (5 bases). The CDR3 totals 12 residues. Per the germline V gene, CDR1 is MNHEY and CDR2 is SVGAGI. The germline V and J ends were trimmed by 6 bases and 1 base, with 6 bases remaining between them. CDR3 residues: CASRDSQETQYF. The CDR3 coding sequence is TGTGCCAGCAGAGACAGCCAAGAGACCCAGTACTTC.

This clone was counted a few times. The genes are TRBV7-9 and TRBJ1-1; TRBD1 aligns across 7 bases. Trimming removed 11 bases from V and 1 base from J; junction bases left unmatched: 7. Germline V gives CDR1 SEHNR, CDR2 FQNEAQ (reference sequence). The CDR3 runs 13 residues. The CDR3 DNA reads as TGTGCCTGCAAACAGGGGTCGAACACTGAAGCTTTCTTT. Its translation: CACKQGSNTEAFF.

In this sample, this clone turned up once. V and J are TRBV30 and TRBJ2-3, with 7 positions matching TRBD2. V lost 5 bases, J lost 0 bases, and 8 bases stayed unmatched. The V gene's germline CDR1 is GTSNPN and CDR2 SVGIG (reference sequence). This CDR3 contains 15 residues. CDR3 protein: CAWDSLAASTDTQYF. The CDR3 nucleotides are TGTGCCTGGGATTCCCTAGCGGCTAGCACAGATACGCAGTATTTT.

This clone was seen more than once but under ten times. In DNA form, the CDR3 reads TGCGCCAGCAGCCAAGGGTCACGGACTTCAGCTAGCAATCAGCCCCAGCATTTT. The encoded protein is CASSQGSRTSASNQPQHF. J is TRBJ1-5 and V is TRBV4-1; D gene unclear. Trimming stripped 1 base from V and 0 bases from J, with 16 bases between. CDR1 is MGHRA, CDR2 YSYEKL, per germline. CDR3 length: 18 amino acids.

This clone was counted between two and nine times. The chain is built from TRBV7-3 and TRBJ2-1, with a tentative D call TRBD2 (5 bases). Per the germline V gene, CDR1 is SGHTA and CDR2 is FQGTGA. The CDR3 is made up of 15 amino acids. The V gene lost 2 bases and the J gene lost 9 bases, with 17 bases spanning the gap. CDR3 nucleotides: TGTGCCAGCAGCTTAGCTGAGACTATATTTGGTGAGCAGTTCTTC. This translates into CASSLAETIFGEQFF.

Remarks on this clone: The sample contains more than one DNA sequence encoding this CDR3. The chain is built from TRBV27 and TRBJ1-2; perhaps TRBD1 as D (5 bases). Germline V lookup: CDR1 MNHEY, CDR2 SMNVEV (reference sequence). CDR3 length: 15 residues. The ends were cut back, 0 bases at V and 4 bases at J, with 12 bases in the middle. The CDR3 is CASSLSPRQSYGYTF. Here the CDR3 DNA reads TGTGCCAGCAGTTTATCTCCTCGACAGTCCTATGGCTACACCTTC.

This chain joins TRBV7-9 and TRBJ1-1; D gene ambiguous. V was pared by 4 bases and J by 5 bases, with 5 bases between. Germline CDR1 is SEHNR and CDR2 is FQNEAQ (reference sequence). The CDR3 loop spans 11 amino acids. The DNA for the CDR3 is TGTGCCAGCAGCTCTTTTACTGAAGCTTTCTTT. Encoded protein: CASSSFTEAFF.

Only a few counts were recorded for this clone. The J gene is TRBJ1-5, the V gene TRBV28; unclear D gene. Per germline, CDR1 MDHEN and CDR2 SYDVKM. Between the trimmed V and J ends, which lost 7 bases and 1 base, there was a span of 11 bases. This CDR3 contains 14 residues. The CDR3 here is CASTKGRSNQPQHF. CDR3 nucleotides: TGTGCCAGCACCAAAGGTAGGAGCAATCAGCCCCAGCATTTT.

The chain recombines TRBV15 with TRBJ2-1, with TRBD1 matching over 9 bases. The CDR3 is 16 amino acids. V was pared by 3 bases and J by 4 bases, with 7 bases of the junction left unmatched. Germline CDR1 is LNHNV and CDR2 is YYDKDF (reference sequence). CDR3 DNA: TGTGCCACCAGCAGCCCAGTCGGGACAGGGTACAATGAGCAGTTCTTC. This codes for CATSSPVGTGYNEQFF.

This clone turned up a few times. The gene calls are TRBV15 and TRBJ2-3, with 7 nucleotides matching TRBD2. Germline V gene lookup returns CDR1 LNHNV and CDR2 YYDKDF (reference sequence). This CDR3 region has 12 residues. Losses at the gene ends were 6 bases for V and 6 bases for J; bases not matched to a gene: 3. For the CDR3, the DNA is TGTGCCACCAGTAACGGGAGGGATACGCAGTATTTT. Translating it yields CATSNGRDTQYF.

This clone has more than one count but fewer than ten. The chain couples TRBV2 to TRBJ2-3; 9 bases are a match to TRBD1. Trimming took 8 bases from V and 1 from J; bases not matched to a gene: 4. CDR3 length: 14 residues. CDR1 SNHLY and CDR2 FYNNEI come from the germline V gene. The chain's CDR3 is CASGNRGRTDTQYF. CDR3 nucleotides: TGTGCCAGCGGGAACAGGGGGCGCACAGATACGCAGTATTTT.

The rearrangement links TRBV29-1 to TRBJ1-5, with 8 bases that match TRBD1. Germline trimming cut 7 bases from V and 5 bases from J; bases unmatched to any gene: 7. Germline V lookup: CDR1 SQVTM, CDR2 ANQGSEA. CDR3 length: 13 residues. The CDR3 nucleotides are TGCAGCGCCGCCGGACAGGGAGATCAGCCCCAGCATTTT. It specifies CSAAGQGDQPQHF.

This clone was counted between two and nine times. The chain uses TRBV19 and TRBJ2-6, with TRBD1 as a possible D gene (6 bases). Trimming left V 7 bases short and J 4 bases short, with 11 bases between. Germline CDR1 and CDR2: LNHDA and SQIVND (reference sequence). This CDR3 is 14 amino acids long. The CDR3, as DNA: TGTGCCAGTATCAGGGGCTCGGGGGCCAACGTCCTGACTTTC. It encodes CASIRGSGANVLTF.

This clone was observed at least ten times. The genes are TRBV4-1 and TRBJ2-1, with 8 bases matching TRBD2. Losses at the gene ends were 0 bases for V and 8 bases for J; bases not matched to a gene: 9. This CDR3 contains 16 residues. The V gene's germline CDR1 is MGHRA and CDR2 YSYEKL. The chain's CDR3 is CASSQEGSGRGDEQFF. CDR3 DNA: TGCGCCAGCAGCCAAGAGGGAAGCGGGAGAGGGGATGAGCAGTTCTTC.

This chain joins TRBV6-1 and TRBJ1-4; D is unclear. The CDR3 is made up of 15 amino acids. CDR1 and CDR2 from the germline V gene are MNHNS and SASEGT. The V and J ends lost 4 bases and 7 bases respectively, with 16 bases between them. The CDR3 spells CASSGSGEFFEKLFF. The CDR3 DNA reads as TGTGCCAGCAGTGGGAGCGGGGAGTTTTTTGAAAAACTGTTTTTT.

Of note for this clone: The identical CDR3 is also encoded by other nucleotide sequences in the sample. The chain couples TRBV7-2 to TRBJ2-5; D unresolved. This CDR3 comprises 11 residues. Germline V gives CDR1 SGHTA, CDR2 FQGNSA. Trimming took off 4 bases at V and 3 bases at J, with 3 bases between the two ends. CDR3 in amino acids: CASSSEETQYF. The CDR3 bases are TGTGCCAGCAGCTCTGAAGAGACCCAGTACTTC.

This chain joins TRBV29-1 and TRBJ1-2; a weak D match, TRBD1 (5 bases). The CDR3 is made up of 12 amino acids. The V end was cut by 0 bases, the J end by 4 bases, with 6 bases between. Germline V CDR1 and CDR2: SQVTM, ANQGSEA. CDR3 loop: CSVEEGGYGYTF. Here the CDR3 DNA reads TGCAGCGTTGAAGAGGGGGGCTATGGCTACACCTTC. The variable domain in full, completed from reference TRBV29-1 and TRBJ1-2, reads SAVISQKPSRDICQRGTSLTIQCQVDSQVTMMFWYRQQPGQSLTLIATANQGSEATYESGFVIDKFPISRPNLTFSTLTVSNMSPEDSSIYLCSVEEGGYGYTFGSGTRLTVV.

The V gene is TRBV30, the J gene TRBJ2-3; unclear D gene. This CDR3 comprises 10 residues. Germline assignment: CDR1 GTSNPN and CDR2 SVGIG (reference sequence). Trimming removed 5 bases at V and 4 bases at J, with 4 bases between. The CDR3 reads CAWGPDTQYF. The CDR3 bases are TGTGCCTGGGGTCCAGATACGCAGTATTTT. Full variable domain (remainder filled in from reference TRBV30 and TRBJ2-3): SQTIHQWPATLVQPVGSPLSLECTVEGTSNPNLYWYRQAAGRGLQLLFYSVGIGQISSEVPQNLSASRPQDRQFILSSKKLLLSDSGFYLCAWGPDTQYFGPGTRLTVL.

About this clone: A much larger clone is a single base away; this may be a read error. CDR3 amino acids: CASSVRGVGEQFF. The CDR3 DNA reads TGTGCCAGCAGTGTAAGGGGGGTGGGTGAGCAGTTCTTC. The chain carries TRBV9 and TRBJ2-1; D tentatively reads TRBD1 or TRBD2 (6 bases each). V shed 5 bases and J shed 9 bases, with 15 bases lying between them. CDR3 length: 13 amino acids. Germline values: CDR1 SGDLS, CDR2 YYNGEE.

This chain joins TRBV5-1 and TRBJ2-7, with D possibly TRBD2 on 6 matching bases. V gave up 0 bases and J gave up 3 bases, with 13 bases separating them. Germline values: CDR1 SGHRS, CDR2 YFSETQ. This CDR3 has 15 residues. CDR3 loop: CASSLDAGSVYEQYF. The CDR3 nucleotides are TGCGCCAGCAGCTTGGATGCGGGAAGCGTCTACGAGCAGTACTTC. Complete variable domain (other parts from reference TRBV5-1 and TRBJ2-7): KAGVTQTPRYLIKTRGQQVTLSCSPISGHRSVSWYQQTPGQGLQFLFEYFSETQRNKGNFPGRFSGRQFSNSRSEMNVSTLELGDSALYLCASSLDAGSVYEQYFGPGTRLTVT.

The CDR3 sequence is CASSESSRRYTEAFF. CDR3 bases: TGTGCCAGCAGTGAATCGTCACGCCGGTATACTGAAGCTTTCTTT. V usage is TRBV25-1 and J usage is TRBJ1-1; D gene ambiguous. Germline V gene data show CDR1 as MGHDK and CDR2 as SYGVNS. Trimming cost V 1 base and J 5 bases, with 14 bases left between them. The CDR3 sequence is 15 residues long.

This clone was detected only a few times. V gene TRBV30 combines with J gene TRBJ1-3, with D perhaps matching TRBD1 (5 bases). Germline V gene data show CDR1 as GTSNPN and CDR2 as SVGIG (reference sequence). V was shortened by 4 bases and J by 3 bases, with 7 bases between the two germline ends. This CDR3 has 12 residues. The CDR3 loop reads CAWTTGGNTIYF. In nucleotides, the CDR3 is TGTGCCTGGACCACAGGTGGAAACACCATATATTTT.

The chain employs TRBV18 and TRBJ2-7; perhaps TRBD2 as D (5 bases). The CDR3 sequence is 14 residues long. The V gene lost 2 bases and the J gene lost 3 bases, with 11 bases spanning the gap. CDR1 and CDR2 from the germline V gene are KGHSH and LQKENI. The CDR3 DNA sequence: TGTGCCAGCTCACCAGGGGAGAGTCACTACGAGCAGTACTTC. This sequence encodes CASSPGESHYEQYF.

The chain's CDR3 is CASSLVDRRSEAFF. The CDR3 coding sequence is TGTGCCAGCAGCTTAGTGGATAGAAGGTCTGAAGCTTTCTTT. The chain links TRBV11-2 to TRBJ1-1; D unresolved. This CDR3 spans 14 amino acids. Germline assignment: CDR1 SGHAT and CDR2 FQNNGV. V lost 1 base and J lost 6, with 12 bases in between.

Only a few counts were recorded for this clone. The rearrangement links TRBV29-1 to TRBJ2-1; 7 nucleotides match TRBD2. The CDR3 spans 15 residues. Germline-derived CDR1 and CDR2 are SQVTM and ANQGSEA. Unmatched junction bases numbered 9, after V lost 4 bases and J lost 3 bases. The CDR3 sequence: CSVVGSGTNYNEQFF. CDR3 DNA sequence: TGCAGCGTTGTTGGGTCCGGGACTAACTACAATGAGCAGTTCTTC.

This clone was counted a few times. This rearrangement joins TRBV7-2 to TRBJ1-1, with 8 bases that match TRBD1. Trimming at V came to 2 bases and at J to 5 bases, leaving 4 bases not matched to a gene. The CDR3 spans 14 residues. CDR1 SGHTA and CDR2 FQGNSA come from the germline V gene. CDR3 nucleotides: TGTGCCAGCAGCTTACAGGGGGCGGGAACTGAAGCTTTCTTT. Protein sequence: CASSLQGAGTEAFF.

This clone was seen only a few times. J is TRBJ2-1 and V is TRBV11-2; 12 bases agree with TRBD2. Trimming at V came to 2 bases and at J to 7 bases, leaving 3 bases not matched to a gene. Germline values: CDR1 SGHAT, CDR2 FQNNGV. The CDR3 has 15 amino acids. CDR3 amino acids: CASSLPLAGGNEQFF. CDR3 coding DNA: TGTGCCAGCAGCTTACCCCTAGCGGGAGGGAATGAGCAGTTCTTC. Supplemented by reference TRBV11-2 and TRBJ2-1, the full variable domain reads EAGVAQSPRYKIIEKRQSVAFWCNPISGHATLYWYQQILGQGPKLLIQFQNNGVVDDSQLPKDRFSAERLKGVDSTLKIQPAKLEDSAVYLCASSLPLAGGNEQFFGPGTRLTVL.